These 12 T cell receptor beta chains were all obtained from the same sample, sequenced in a study of shared clonotypes between healthy human individuals. Libraries were prepared by immunoSEQ multiplex PCR; TCRdb keeps only in-frame clonotypes and omits some of them. The table lists about 1 million clones, around 76% of them singletons. Sequenced material: memory CD4+ T cells sorted from blood. Subset indicated: CD45RA-negative fraction. These receptors originate from a man aged 18 to 29 in good health.

The chain employs TRBV2 and TRBJ2-7; D gene unclear. The CDR3 extends over 13 amino acids. Trimming left V 7 bases short and J 5 bases short, with 15 bases between. Germline-derived CDR1 and CDR2 are SNHLY and FYNNEI. The CDR3 region is CASMFWVRNEQYF. The DNA of the CDR3 is TGTGCCAGCATGTTCTGGGTTCGCAACGAGCAGTACTTC.

This clone appeared a few times. This chain joins TRBV6-4 and TRBJ1-2; TRBD1 is a possible D gene (6 bases). Trimming took 6 bases from V and 2 from J, leaving 13 bases between them. The CDR3 length is 14 residues. CDR1 is MRHNA, CDR2 SNTAGT, per germline. The CDR3 loop is CASRQGSGNYGYTF. In DNA form, the CDR3 reads TGTGCCAGCAGACAGGGCTCAGGGAACTATGGCTACACCTTC.

Details on this clone: Additional DNA sequences in this sample encode the identical CDR3. The chain joins TRBV19 to TRBJ2-2; no reliable D call. This CDR3 has 14 amino acids. Germline loops: CDR1 LNHDA, CDR2 SQIVND (reference sequence). V shed 3 bases and J shed 1 base, with 6 bases lying between them. CDR3 amino acids: CASSIAGNTGELFF. In DNA form, the CDR3 reads TGTGCCAGTAGTATTGCAGGGAACACCGGGGAGCTGTTTTTT.

The chain recombines TRBV9 with TRBJ1-2; TRBD1 matches at 7 bases. The CDR3 is made up of 13 amino acids. The V segment lost 3 bases and the J segment 6 bases; nucleotides outside the gene matches: 5. In germline, CDR1 is SGDLS, CDR2 YYNGEE. The CDR3 protein is CASSDRGRNGYTF. DNA of the CDR3: TGTGCCAGCAGCGACAGGGGTAGGAATGGCTACACCTTC.

Comments on this clone: One base away lies a much larger clone, so this may be a sequencing read error. The chain recombines TRBV6-5 with TRBJ1-2, with 7 bases fitting TRBD1. V lost 2 bases and J lost 7; bases outside the gene matches: 4. The CDR3 runs to 13 residues. Germline V lookup: CDR1 MNHEY, CDR2 SVGAGI. CDR3 region: CASSYTRGSGYTF. The CDR3 DNA reads as TGTGCCAGCAGTTACACCAGGGGGTCTGGCTACACCTTC.

This clone was recorded a few times. This chain joins TRBV9 and TRBJ1-5, with D unclear. V lost 5 bases to trimming and J lost 4 bases, with 1 base between them. The CDR3 extends over 10 amino acids. The germline CDR1 and CDR2 sequences are SGDLS and YYNGEE. CDR3 sequence: CASRNQPQHF. In DNA form, the CDR3 reads TGTGCCAGCAGGAATCAGCCCCAGCATTTT.

The chain couples TRBV4-1 to TRBJ2-7, with TRBD2 matching over 10 bases. The germline gives CDR1 MGHRA, CDR2 YSYEKL. The CDR3 contains 15 residues. The trim removed 1 base at V and 3 bases at J, leaving 3 bases unmatched. CDR3 coding DNA: TGCGCCAGCAGCCAAGTTCAGCGGGAGGGCTACGAGCAGTACTTC. Translating it yields CASSQVQREGYEQYF.

The rearrangement joins TRBV2 to TRBJ2-3; 7 nucleotides line up with TRBD1. Losses at the gene ends were 6 bases for V and 1 base for J; bases not matched to a gene: 13. Germline V gene data show CDR1 as SNHLY and CDR2 as FYNNEI. This CDR3 contains 17 residues. The CDR3 DNA reads TGTGCCAGCAGACCTGGGGACAGCCTCCATGGCACAGATACGCAGTATTTT. Translated: CASRPGDSLHGTDTQYF.

This clone was detected only a few times. The CDR3 protein is CASSSRDREWGYTF. The CDR3, as DNA: TGTGCCAGCAGTTCCCGGGACAGGGAATGGGGCTACACCTTC. The chain carries TRBV27 and TRBJ1-2; 9 bases line up with TRBD1. V trimming: 4 bases; J trimming: 8 bases; junction bases outside the gene matches: 8. CDR3 length equals 14 residues. Germline V CDR1 and CDR2: MNHEY, SMNVEV (reference sequence).

This sequence joins TRBV5-1 and TRBJ1-6; D is ambiguous. CDR1 and CDR2 (germline): SGHRS, YFSETQ. This CDR3 has 14 amino acids. Trimming removed 0 bases from V and 9 bases from J, with 10 bases in between. Here the CDR3 DNA reads TGCGCCAGCAGCTTGGGGCAGGAAGGTTCACCCCTCCACTTT. Translated, it gives CASSLGQEGSPLHF.

The gene calls are TRBV15 and TRBJ2-7; D not resolved. With 0 bases removed from V and 0 bases from J, the gap between germline ends came to 9 bases. CDR1 and CDR2 (germline): LNHNV, YYDKDF (reference sequence). The CDR3 consists of 15 residues. Written as DNA, the CDR3 is TGTGCCACCAGCAGAGATCAACAGTCCTCCTACGAGCAGTACTTC. Translation: CATSRDQQSSYEQYF.

This clone occurred once. This rearrangement joins TRBV27 to TRBJ2-2; 7 nucleotides match TRBD1. The CDR3 is 17 residues long. Germline V lookup: CDR1 MNHEY, CDR2 SMNVEV (reference sequence). J lost 7 bases, V lost 2 bases, and 13 bases had no gene match. As DNA, the CDR3 is TGTGCCAGCAGTTTAAGGTCAGGGGGTCGAGGTATCGGGGAGCTGTTTTTT. It codes for CASSLRSGGRGIGELFF.